This T cell receptor (beta chain) was documented in a study of cytomegalovirus exposure and HLA in healthy donors. Study at large: Among about 179 million T cells, an earlier analysis found roughly 100 million unique TCR beta sequences.

The V gene end was trimmed by 3 bases and the J gene end by 3 bases; junction bases not matched to a gene: 14. Germline V CDR1 and CDR2: MGHRA, YSYEKL. This CDR3 spans 18 amino acids. Primers for the PCR totalled 60 Vbeta and 13 Jbeta. Measured with immunoSEQ multiplex PCR; TCRdb has only the in-frame clones, and not every one. The sample has 220,000 or so clones; more than 65% are singletons. This clone was counted a few times. This receptor was taken from a man aged 45-60 years in good health and CMV-seronegative. Sequencing was done on a sample of PBMCs. This chain joins TRBV4-1 and TRBJ2-5; TRBD2 aligns across 9 bases. Here the CDR3 DNA reads TGCGCCAGCAGCCAGAGGGAGAGTAGCGGGAGAGGGGAAGAGACCCAGTACTTC. Translating it yields CASSQRESSGRGEETQYF.